This T cell receptor (beta chain) derives from a study of blood T cell repertoires in COVID-19. Overall study context: Whether acute or convalescent, the COVID-19 samples came from the United States, Italy and Spain. PBMCs, B-cell-depleted T cells, or T cells provided the cDNA or gDNA that made up the material.

Study processing details: Using reference gene primer amplification, nucleated cell counts were estimated. Sequencing was performed with immunoSEQ multiplex PCR; in TCRdb, only in-frame clones are kept and a portion is missing. The V and J calls and the clone size are those of that table, but D and trimming were determined from the DNA. The sample carries about 270,000 clones, about nine tenths recorded once. The CDR3 is 14 amino acids. Germline-derived CDR1 and CDR2 are LNHDA and SQIVND (reference sequence). Trimming at V came to 6 bases and at J to 8 bases, leaving 7 bases not matched to a gene. The sequence was obtained from a middle-aged man with active or convalescent COVID-19. The chain uses TRBV19 and TRBJ1-2, with TRBD1 matching over 12 bases. The source material was peripheral blood. The chain's CDR3 is CASRLGQGALGYTF. The CDR3 DNA sequence: TGTGCCAGTAGACTGGGACAGGGGGCGCTCGGCTACACCTTC.